Presented here are 26 T cell receptor beta chains from one specimen sequenced in a study of CD4 T cells in relation to SARS-CoV-2 and coronaviruses. The antigens of these receptors remain unknown. CD4+ T cells from unexposed donors were obtained before the COVID-19 pandemic (2011-2018). CD4+ T cells were isolated from the cells after nine to eleven days of culture. Repertoires were generated with immunoSEQ multiplex PCR, while TCRdb's copy carries only in-frame clones and drops some. In the table there are fewer than 20,000 clones, almost 75% of which are singletons. The specimen sequenced was CD4+ T cells from PBMCs, cultured in vitro. Receptors were obtained from a human donor in good health.

V and J are TRBV7-2 and TRBJ2-5; TRBD2 might be the D (6 bases). Germline V gives CDR1 SGHTA, CDR2 FQGNSA. The V end lost 1 base, the J end lost 2 bases, and 11 bases lay between the germline ends. The CDR3 has 15 amino acids. CDR3 sequence: CASSLDGGAQETQYF. The CDR3 bases are TGTGCCAGCAGCTTAGATGGCGGGGCGCAAGAGACCCAGTACTTC. The full variable domain, its missing parts supplied by reference TRBV7-2 and TRBJ2-5, is GAGVSQSPSNKVTEKGKDVELRCDPISGHTALYWYRQSLGQGLEFLIYFQGNSAPDKSGLPSDRFSAERTGGSVSTLTIQRTQQEDSAVYLCASSLDGGAQETQYFGPGTRLLVL.

The genes are TRBV11-3 and TRBJ1-2; 7 bases are shared with TRBD1. The CDR3 runs to 13 residues. Germline CDR1 and CDR2: SGHNT and YENEEA. V was clipped by 5 bases and J by 4 bases; unmatched bases: 4. The CDR3 region has the DNA TGTGCCAGCAGCCAAGGGGGCAGCTATGGCTACACCTTC. Translation: CASSQGGSYGYTF. The entire variable domain, with the rest obtained from reference TRBV11-3 and TRBJ1-2, is as follows: EAGVVQSPRYKIIEKKQPVAFWCNPISGHNTLYWYLQNLGQGPELLIRYENEEAVDDSQLPKDRFSAERLKGVDSTLKIQPAELGDSAVYLCASSQGGSYGYTFGSGTRLTVV.

The chain carries TRBV6-5 and TRBJ1-4; D gene uncertain. Germline CDR1 MNHEY, CDR2 SVGAGI. The CDR3 contains 13 residues. V gave up 5 bases and J gave up 8 bases, with 12 bases separating them. This CDR3 reads CASSSYSGEKLFF. The DNA for the CDR3 is TGTGCCAGCAGTAGCTACTCGGGAGAAAAACTGTTTTTT.

This chain connects TRBV5-4 to TRBJ2-7; 8 nucleotides line up with TRBD1. J gave up 6 bases and V 2 bases, and 7 bases lay outside the gene matches. The germline V gene encodes CDR1 SGHNT and CDR2 YYREEE (reference sequence). The CDR3 contains 14 residues. The CDR3 sequence: CASSFQGARSEQYF. Here the CDR3 DNA reads TGTGCCAGCAGCTTCCAGGGGGCGCGTAGCGAGCAGTACTTC.

The rearrangement links TRBV20-1 to TRBJ1-1; TRBD1 might be the D (5 bases). Trimming removed 6 bases from V and 5 bases from J, with 10 bases in between. This CDR3 spans 11 amino acids. Germline V gives CDR1 DFQATT, CDR2 SNEGSKA (reference sequence). CDR3 bases: TGCAGTGCCCCGGGGGGGACTGAAGCTTTCTTT. Translating gives CSAPGGTEAFF.

The chain links TRBV20-1 to TRBJ2-3, with 9 bases aligning to TRBD2. CDR3 length: 15 amino acids. V shed 3 bases and J 6 bases; nucleotides not matched to a gene: 10. CDR1 and CDR2 from the germline V gene are DFQATT and SNEGSKA (reference sequence). The CDR3 bases are TGCAGTGCTAGTGATGAGGGACTAGCAAGGGATACGCAGTATTTT. As protein: CSASDEGLARDTQYF.

This clone was found once. The rearrangement joins TRBV12-3 or TRBV12-4 to TRBJ2-2, with D possibly TRBD2 on 6 matching bases. This CDR3 has 13 residues. V lost 6 bases to trimming and J lost 9 bases, with 14 bases between them. The CDR3 nucleotides are TGTGCCAGCAGCGGTACGGGGGTCCGGGAGCTGTTTTTT. Its translation is CASSGTGVRELFF.

The V gene is TRBV4-3, the J gene TRBJ2-2; 10 bases align to TRBD2. The CDR3 runs 15 residues. The J segment lost 5 bases and the V segment lost 9 bases, leaving 9 bases of the junction unmatched. From germline, CDR1 is LGHNA and CDR2 YSLEER. The CDR3 DNA is TGCGCCAGTTCTCGGACTAGCGGATCAACCGGGGAGCTGTTTTTT. The encoded protein is CASSRTSGSTGELFF.

This clone was detected only a few times. The chain carries TRBV6-5 and TRBJ1-2; D gene ambiguous. CDR1 is MNHEY and CDR2 is SVGAGI in the germline V gene. The CDR3 runs 13 residues. V gave up 6 bases and J gave up 4 bases, with 12 bases separating them. The CDR3 loop is CASREAPFYGYTF. The CDR3 nucleotides are TGTGCCAGCAGGGAGGCGCCCTTCTATGGCTACACCTTC.

This clone was seen just once. This chain uses TRBV5-4 with TRBJ1-2, with 7 nucleotides matching TRBD1. Germline assignment: CDR1 SGHNT and CDR2 YYREEE (reference sequence). The length of the CDR3 is 14 residues. V trimming: 4 bases; J trimming: 4 bases; junction bases outside the gene matches: 7. CDR3 sequence (DNA): TGTGCCAGCAGCACCCAGGGGGAGGGCTATGGCTACACCTTC. Amino acid sequence: CASSTQGEGYGYTF.

This chain joins TRBV2 and TRBJ1-2, with D unresolved. This CDR3 comprises 13 residues. Germline assignment: CDR1 SNHLY and CDR2 FYNNEI. V lost 4 bases and J 6 bases, leaving 12 bases between the germline ends. CDR3 coding DNA: TGTGCCAGCAGTGTCGCGGGGATTGATGGCTACACCTTC. It is translated as CASSVAGIDGYTF.

The V gene is TRBV5-1, the J gene TRBJ2-3, with 8 positions matching TRBD2. J was trimmed by 3 bases and V by 3 bases; bases with no gene match: 6. This CDR3 spans 15 amino acids. The V gene's germline CDR1 is SGHRS and CDR2 YFSETQ. The CDR3 protein is CASSSGGPQTDTQYF. In DNA, the CDR3 is TGCGCCAGCAGCTCGGGAGGGCCCCAAACAGATACGCAGTATTTT.

This sequence joins TRBV19 and TRBJ1-2; 12 bases fit TRBD1. The CDR3 extends over 19 amino acids. The germline V gene encodes CDR1 LNHDA and CDR2 SQIVND (reference sequence). The V and J ends lost 1 base and 2 bases, in that order; junction bases with no gene match: 11. The CDR3 sequence: CASSIGTYGTGGVNYGYTF. In nucleotides, the CDR3 is TGTGCCAGTAGTATAGGAACCTACGGGACAGGGGGCGTGAACTATGGCTACACCTTC.

This clone was counted between two and nine times. CDR3 sequence reads: CASSLGGGNTEAFF. The CDR3 bases are TGTGCCAGCAGCCTAGGTGGGGGGAACACTGAAGCTTTCTTT. This chain connects TRBV7-3 to TRBJ1-1; D might be TRBD1 (5 bases). The germline V gene encodes CDR1 SGHTA and CDR2 FQGTGA. This CDR3 spans 14 amino acids. V gave up 5 bases and J gave up 1 base, with 11 bases separating them.

The CDR3: CASSSQGSGPYEQYF. The CDR3 DNA reads as TGTGCCAGCAGCTCGCAGGGGTCGGGTCCCTACGAGCAGTACTTC. The chain is built from TRBV7-9 and TRBJ2-7, with D possibly matching TRBD1 (6 bases). The V end lost 4 bases, the J end lost 2 bases, and 15 bases lay between the germline ends. In germline, CDR1 is SEHNR, CDR2 FQNEAQ (reference sequence). There are 15 residues in the CDR3.

The chain carries TRBV27 and TRBJ2-3; 7 bases map to TRBD1. The CDR3 totals 12 residues. Germline values: CDR1 MNHEY, CDR2 SMNVEV (reference sequence). Trimming at V came to 6 bases and at J to 3 bases, leaving 0 bases not matched to a gene. The CDR3 region has the DNA TGTGCCAGCAGGGACAGGACAGATACGCAGTATTTT. Translation gives CASRDRTDTQYF.

The genes are TRBV3-1 (or the pseudogene TRBV3-2) and TRBJ2-3, with TRBD2 matching 10 bases. Germline V gives CDR1 LGHDT, CDR2 YNNKEL (reference sequence). J gave up 5 bases and V 4 bases, and 6 bases lay outside the gene matches. The CDR3 has 15 amino acids. The CDR3, as DNA: TGTGCCAGCAGCCGGAGCGGGGGGGCAGGAGATACGCAGTATTTT. Protein sequence: CASSRSGGAGDTQYF.

This chain joins TRBV27 and TRBJ1-4; 7 bases map to TRBD1. Germline V lookup: CDR1 MNHEY, CDR2 SMNVEV (reference sequence). The CDR3 spans 16 residues. The V segment lost 6 bases and the J segment 3 bases; nucleotides outside the gene matches: 10. CDR3 sequence reads: CASRKGGGRANEKLFF. The CDR3 DNA sequence: TGTGCCAGCAGGAAAGGGGGCGGGAGGGCTAATGAAAAACTGTTTTTT.

V is TRBV18 and J is TRBJ2-7; unclear D gene. V lost 0 bases and J lost 4, with 7 bases in between. CDR1 is KGHSH, CDR2 LQKENI, per germline. The CDR3 is 13 amino acids. The CDR3 DNA reads as TGTGCCAGCTCACCACCGCTGAAATACGAGCAGTACTTC. It yields the protein CASSPPLKYEQYF.

V usage is TRBV30 and J usage is TRBJ2-3, with a tentative D call TRBD2 (7 bases). V was shortened by 0 bases and J by 3 bases, with 22 bases between the two germline ends. Germline assignment: CDR1 GTSNPN and CDR2 SVGIG (reference sequence). The CDR3 covers 18 residues. In DNA form, the CDR3 reads TGTGCCTGGAGTGTAGGGGGGTTTGGTAGGGAGGGAACAGATACGCAGTATTTT. Its translation: CAWSVGGFGREGTDTQYF.

The chain employs TRBV2 and TRBJ2-7; the D gene is possibly TRBD2 (6 bases). CDR1 and CDR2 from the germline V gene are SNHLY and FYNNEI. Trimming pared 4 bases from V and 11 bases from J, leaving 18 bases between. This CDR3 is built from 13 residues. The CDR3 sequence is CASSALLTSPKYF. The CDR3 DNA follows: TGTGCCAGCAGTGCCCTTCTGACTAGTCCAAAGTACTTC.

This clone was seen more than once but under ten times. V usage is TRBV18 and J usage is TRBJ1-5; no clear D. The CDR3 is made up of 14 amino acids. V lost 4 bases and J 6 bases, leaving 13 bases between the germline ends. CDR1 KGHSH and CDR2 LQKENI come from the germline V gene. CDR3 coding DNA: TGTGCCAGCTCACTAGACACCACGAGTCAGCCCCAGCATTTT. This translates into CASSLDTTSQPQHF.

The chain joins TRBV18 to TRBJ2-7; 8 nucleotides align to TRBD1. This CDR3 comprises 16 residues. J lost 4 bases, V lost 3 bases, and 11 bases had no gene match. Germline V gene lookup returns CDR1 KGHSH and CDR2 LQKENI. DNA for the CDR3: TGTGCCAGCTCACCTCAACCAGGGGGCGCGGGGTACGAGCAGTACTTC. Translating it yields CASSPQPGGAGYEQYF.

This clone was counted a few times. The chain has TRBV7-2 and TRBJ1-1; TRBD1 matches at 7 bases. Germline V lookup: CDR1 SGHTA, CDR2 FQGNSA. J was trimmed by 2 bases and V by 1 base; bases with no gene match: 7. The CDR3 is 16 residues long. CDR3 in amino acids: CASSLGPGGLNTEAFF. CDR3 coding DNA: TGTGCCAGCAGCTTAGGTCCAGGGGGTCTCAACACTGAAGCTTTCTTT.

This clone was detected only a few times. The genes are TRBV6-6 and TRBJ1-2, with D maybe TRBD1 (5 bases). The CDR3 covers 13 residues. V lost 5 bases and J lost 3, with 10 bases in between. Germline CDR1 reads MNHNY; CDR2 reads SVGAGI (reference sequence). CDR3 sequence (DNA): TGTGCCAGCAGTCCTGACAGATACTATGGCTACACCTTC. Its translation is CASSPDRYYGYTF.

V is TRBV5-1 and J is TRBJ2-7, with D maybe TRBD2 (6 bases). Germline CDR1 is SGHRS and CDR2 is YFSETQ. CDR3 length equals 14 residues. V was clipped by 3 bases and J by 5 bases, with 15 bases between them. The CDR3 DNA is TGCGCCAGCAGCTCCGTCGGGGGATCCCACGAGCAGTACTTC. It is translated as CASSSVGGSHEQYF.